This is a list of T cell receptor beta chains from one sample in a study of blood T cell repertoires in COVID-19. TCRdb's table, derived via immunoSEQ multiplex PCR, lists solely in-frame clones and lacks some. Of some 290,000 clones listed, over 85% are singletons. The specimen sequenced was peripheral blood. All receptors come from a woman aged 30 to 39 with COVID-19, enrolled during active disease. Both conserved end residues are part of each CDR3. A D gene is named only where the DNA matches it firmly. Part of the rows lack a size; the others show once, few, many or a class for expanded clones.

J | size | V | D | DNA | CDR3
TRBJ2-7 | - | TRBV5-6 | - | TGTGCCAGCAGCTTGTGGGCTTATAGGTACTCCTACGAGCAGTACTTC | CASSLWAYRYSYEQYF
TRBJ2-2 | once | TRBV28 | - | TGTGCCAGCAGACCGGCGGGCACCGGGGAGCTGTTTTTT | CASRPAGTGELFF
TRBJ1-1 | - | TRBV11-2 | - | TGTGCCAGCAGCTTAGCGCTGGCGCAGGCGGGCACTGAAGCTTTCTTT | CASSLALAQAGTEAFF
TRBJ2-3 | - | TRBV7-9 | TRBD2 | TGTGCCAGCCACTCCTACCGGGGGGGTAGAAGAAACACAGATACGCAGTATTTT | CASHSYRGGRRNTDTQYF
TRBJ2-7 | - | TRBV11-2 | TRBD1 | TGTGCCAGCAGCTCTCCGGGACAGGGGGCCTACGAGCAGTACTTC | CASSSPGQGAYEQYF
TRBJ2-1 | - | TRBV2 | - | TGTGCCAGCGCCCCGCTTAGCTCCTACAATGAGCAGTTCTTC | CASAPLSSYNEQFF
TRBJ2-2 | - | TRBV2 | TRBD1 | TGTGCCAGCAGGAGGGGGGGACAGGGTAACACCGGGGAGCTGTTTTTT | CASRRGGQGNTGELFF
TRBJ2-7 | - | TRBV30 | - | TGTGCCTGGGGAACGGGGTTCAGTGGCGAGCAGTACTTC | CAWGTGFSGEQYF
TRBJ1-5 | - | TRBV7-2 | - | TGTGCCAGCAGCTTATTTGGCCAGGGCCGCAATCAGCCCCAGCATTTT | CASSLFGQGRNQPQHF
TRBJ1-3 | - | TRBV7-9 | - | TGTGCCAGCAGCACCAGGGTAATCTCTGGAAACACCATATATTTT | CASSTRVISGNTIYF
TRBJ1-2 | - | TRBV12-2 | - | TGTGCAAGTACGGTCCCCGACAGGGACCATGGCTACACCTTC | CASTVPDRDHGYTF
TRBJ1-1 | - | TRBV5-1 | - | TGCGCCAGCAGCTTCGGGACACAGAACACTGAAGCTTTCTTT | CASSFGTQNTEAFF
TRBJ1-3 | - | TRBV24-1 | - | TGTGCCACCAGTGACGCGGCTGGCTCTGGAAACACCATATATTTT | CATSDAAGSGNTIYF
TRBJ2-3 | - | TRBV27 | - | TGTGCCAGCAGTTTATCACAGTTAAGCACAGATACGCAGTATTTT | CASSLSQLSTDTQYF
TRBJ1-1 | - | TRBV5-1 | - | TGCGCCAGCAGCGCGCCTAGGAGTAATACTGAAGCTTTCTTT | CASSAPRSNTEAFF
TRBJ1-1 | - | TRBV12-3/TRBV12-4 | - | TGTGCCAGCACCAACACAGGGTTTGAAGCTTTCTTT | CASTNTGFEAFF
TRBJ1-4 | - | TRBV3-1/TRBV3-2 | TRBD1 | TGTGCCAGCAGCCCCGGGACAGGGACTGTTGAAAAACTGTTTTTT | CASSPGTGTVEKLFF
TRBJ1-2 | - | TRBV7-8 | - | TGTGCCAGCAGCGCAACAGGGAACTATGGCTACACCTTC | CASSATGNYGYTF
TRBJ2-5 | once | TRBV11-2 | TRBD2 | TGTGCCAGCAGCTCGACTAGCGGGGGGGGAGAGACCCAGTACTTC | CASSSTSGGGETQYF
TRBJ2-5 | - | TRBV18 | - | TGTGCCAGCTCACCCGGGGTTCAAGAGACCCAGTACTTC | CASSPGVQETQYF
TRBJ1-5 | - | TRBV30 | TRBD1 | TGTGCCTGGAGCTCCGACAGGGAGAGCAATCAGCCCCAGCATTTT | CAWSSDRESNQPQHF
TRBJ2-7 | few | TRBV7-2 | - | TGTGCCAGCAGCTTAGTAGGCGGTAGGAGCTCCTACGAGCAGTACTTC | CASSLVGGRSSYEQYF
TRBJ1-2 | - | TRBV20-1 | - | TGCAGTGCTCCCCGCAGGGTCGGCTACACCTTC | CSAPRRVGYTF
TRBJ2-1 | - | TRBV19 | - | TGTGCCAGTAGTATTAGTAGAGGCGTGGAGCAGTTCTTC | CASSISRGVEQFF
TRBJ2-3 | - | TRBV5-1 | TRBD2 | TGCGCCAGCAAACTAGCGGGGGGCCACCTGACCACAGATACGCAGTATTTT | CASKLAGGHLTTDTQYF
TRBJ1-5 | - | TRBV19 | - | TGTGCCCGTCAGCCCCAGCATTTT | CARQPQHF
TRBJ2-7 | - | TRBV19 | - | TGTGCCAGTAAGCCGGGAAGGGGGACCTACGAGCAGTACTTC | CASKPGRGTYEQYF
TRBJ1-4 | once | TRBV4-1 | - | TGCGCCAGCAGCCAAGGGGGGGGGACATTTAATGAAAAACTGTTTTTT | CASSQGGGTFNEKLFF
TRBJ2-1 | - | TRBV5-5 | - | TGTGCCAGCAGCCTATATTACAATGAGCAGTTCTTC | CASSLYYNEQFF
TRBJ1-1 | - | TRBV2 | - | TGTGCCAGCAGTGAATGGGCGGGGCTGGGTACTGAAGCTTTCTTT | CASSEWAGLGTEAFF